Listed below are T cell receptor beta chains from one sample, sequenced in a study of shared clonotypes between healthy human individuals. The method was immunoSEQ multiplex PCR; TCRdb's version includes in-frame clones alone and lacks a portion of them. Of fewer than 550,000 clones in the sample, 60% to 80% were seen once. Sequenced material: PBMCs. Every receptor here comes from a woman between 40 and 50 years old in good health. Some clones in this sample may be carry-over from other donors' samples. The CDR3 runs from the conserved cysteine through the conserved F or W. The D gene is left open where the match is weak. Rows may omit the clone size; those that give it use once, few, many or a size class.

j_gene | abundance | d_gene | v_gene | CDR3aa | CDR3nt
TRBJ2-1 | . | . | TRBV7-3 | CASSGPGMGNEQFF | TGTGCCAGCAGTGGGCCAGGGATGGGGAATGAGCAGTTCTTC
TRBJ2-7 | . | TRBD2 | TRBV28 | CASSSGGTSYEQYF | TGTGCCAGCAGTTCCGGGGGGACTTCCTACGAGCAGTACTTC
TRBJ2-3 | . | TRBD2 | TRBV4-2 | CASRRTSGGPGDTQYF | TGTGCCAGCAGGCGGACTAGCGGGGGCCCCGGAGATACGCAGTATTTT
TRBJ2-1 | . | . | TRBV6-6 | CASSLQGEQFF | TGTGCCAGCAGTCTACAGGGTGAGCAGTTCTTC
TRBJ1-1 | . | . | TRBV23-1 | CASRETAPLANTEAFF | TGCGCCAGCAGGGAGACAGCCCCCCTCGCGAACACTGAAGCTTTCTTT
TRBJ2-2 | . | TRBD2 | TRBV7-8 | CASSQLAGGSAGELFF | TGTGCCAGCAGCCAACTAGCGGGAGGGAGCGCCGGGGAGCTGTTTTTT
TRBJ1-2 | . | TRBD1 | TRBV18 | CASSPRTGVNYGYTF | TGTGCCAGCTCACCAAGAACAGGGGTTAACTATGGCTACACCTTC
TRBJ1-5 | . | TRBD1 | TRBV28 | CASSLRQGSQPQHF | TGTGCCAGCAGTCTCAGACAGGGAAGCCAGCCCCAGCATTTT
TRBJ2-7 | . | . | TRBV2 | CAIQDHYEQYF | TGTGCCATTCAGGATCACTACGAGCAGTACTTC
TRBJ2-6 | . | . | TRBV19 | CASSRQSTGANVLTF | TGTGCCAGTAGCCGCCAATCGACAGGGGCCAACGTCCTGACTTTC
TRBJ1-2 | . | TRBD1 | TRBV7-2 | CASSLGDRVVYGYTF | TGTGCCAGCAGCTTAGGGGACAGGGTGGTCTATGGCTACACCTTC
TRBJ1-5 | . | TRBD1 | TRBV5-1 | CASSPGQGQPQHF | TGCGCCAGCAGCCCCGGACAGGGTCAGCCCCAGCATTTT
TRBJ1-5 | . | TRBD1 | TRBV28 | CASSLGTGFFQPQHF | TGTGCCAGCAGCCTCGGGACAGGGTTTTTTCAGCCCCAGCATTTT
TRBJ1-6 | few | TRBD1 | TRBV5-4 | CASSRDRASPLHF | TGTGCCAGCAGCAGGGACAGGGCTTCACCCCTCCACTTT
TRBJ2-7 | . | TRBD2 | TRBV11-3 | CASSFGTSNEQYF | TGTGCCAGCAGCTTCGGGACTAGTAACGAGCAGTACTTC
TRBJ2-2 | . | TRBD2 | TRBV5-6 | CASSLWTSGHPNTGELFF | TGTGCCAGCAGCTTGTGGACTAGCGGGCACCCGAACACCGGGGAGCTGTTTTTT
TRBJ1-1 | few | . | TRBV4-3 | CASSQAARGTEAFF | TGCGCCAGCAGCCAAGCGGCGAGGGGGACTGAAGCTTTCTTT
TRBJ2-7 | . | . | TRBV18 | CASCNPDGTYEQYF | TGTGCCAGCTGCAACCCCGACGGGACCTACGAGCAGTACTTC
TRBJ2-1 | once | TRBD2 | TRBV5-1 | CASRLAGDNEQFF | TGCGCCTCCCGACTAGCGGGAGATAATGAGCAGTTCTTC
TRBJ2-1 | . | . | TRBV2 | CASSIEGTGNEQFF | TGTGCCAGCAGTATAGAGGGGACTGGCAATGAGCAGTTCTTC
TRBJ1-6 | few | . | TRBV25-1 | CASSEEGRLYSPLHF | TGTGCCAGCAGTGAAGAGGGGCGCCTTTATTCACCCCTCCACTTT
TRBJ1-2 | . | . | TRBV27 | CASLGRLGYTF | TGTGCCAGCCTCGGGAGGCTCGGCTACACCTTC
TRBJ2-7 | few | . | TRBV14 | CASSQGMGEEQYF | TGTGCCAGCAGCCAAGGAATGGGAGAAGAGCAGTACTTC
TRBJ1-5 | . | . | TRBV28 | CAGQRGGAQPQHF | TGTGCCGGACAACGGGGGGGGGCTCAGCCCCAGCATTTT
TRBJ2-2 | once | . | TRBV7-3 | CASSPWLGEGGTGELFF | TGTGCCAGCAGCCCGTGGTTGGGGGAAGGCGGCACCGGGGAGCTGTTTTTT
TRBJ2-1 | . | . | TRBV19 | CASSTRWGSGEQFF | TGTGCCAGTAGTACCCGTTGGGGAAGCGGTGAGCAGTTCTTC
TRBJ1-3 | . | . | TRBV6-1 | CASSEARASSGNTIYF | TGTGCCAGCAGTGAAGCGCGGGCAAGCTCTGGAAACACCATATATTTT
TRBJ2-7 | . | TRBD1 | TRBV6-1 | CASSEFGTGSYEQYF | TGTGCCAGCAGTGAATTCGGGACAGGCTCCTACGAGCAGTACTTC
TRBJ2-3 | . | . | TRBV9 | CASSARGFTDTQYF | TGTGCCAGCAGCGCCAGGGGTTTCACAGATACGCAGTATTTT
TRBJ1-5 | few | TRBD1 | TRBV27 | CASSPSPDRGPNQPQHF | TGTGCCAGCAGTCCAAGCCCGGACAGGGGGCCCAATCAGCCCCAGCATTTT
TRBJ2-5 | once | . | TRBV5-6 | CASSLRFVGGIQETQYF | TGTGCCAGCAGCTTACGGTTCGTGGGGGGTATCCAAGAGACCCAGTACTTC
TRBJ2-1 | . | . | TRBV10-3 | CAISEGQAGYNEQFF | TGTGCCATCAGTGAAGGCCAGGCAGGCTACAATGAGCAGTTCTTC
TRBJ2-2 | . | TRBD1 | TRBV5-1 | CASSQIPGQVTGELFF | TGCGCCAGCAGCCAGATTCCGGGACAGGTCACCGGGGAGCTGTTTTTT
TRBJ2-7 | . | TRBD1 | TRBV28 | CASSLESGTGGSSYEQYF | TGTGCCAGCAGTTTAGAGTCGGGGACAGGGGGATCCTCCTACGAGCAGTACTTC
TRBJ2-3 | . | TRBD2 | TRBV6-1 | CASTLAGGSTDTQYF | TGTGCCAGCACTCTAGCGGGAGGGAGCACAGATACGCAGTATTTT
TRBJ2-7 | . | TRBD2 | TRBV7-8 | CASSHRRLAGVTYEQYF | TGTGCCAGCAGCCACCGCAGACTAGCGGGAGTCACCTACGAGCAGTACTTC
TRBJ2-6 | . | . | TRBV7-9 | CASNNPGSPSSGANVLTF | TGTGCCAGCAACAATCCCGGGTCCCCCTCCTCTGGGGCCAACGTCCTGACTTTC
TRBJ2-7 | once | TRBD1 | TRBV2 | CAALDRDNWGHYEQYF | TGTGCCGCCCTGGACAGGGATAACTGGGGACACTACGAGCAGTACTTC
TRBJ1-5 | . | . | TRBV2 | CASSETREHQPQHF | TGTGCCAGCAGTGAAACCCGGGAGCACCAGCCCCAGCATTTT
TRBJ2-3 | . | . | TRBV30 | CAWRSDNTDTQYF | TGTGCCTGGAGAAGCGATAACACAGATACGCAGTATTTT
TRBJ2-2 | . | . | TRBV19 | CASSPRRDTGELFF | TGTGCCAGTAGTCCCAGGAGGGACACCGGGGAGCTGTTTTTT
TRBJ2-3 | . | . | TRBV19 | CASSIQGGTDTQYF | TGTGCCAGTAGTATACAAGGGGGCACAGATACGCAGTATTTT
TRBJ1-2 | once | . | TRBV28 | CAIDRGYGYTF | TGTGCCATTGACCGGGGATATGGCTACACCTTC